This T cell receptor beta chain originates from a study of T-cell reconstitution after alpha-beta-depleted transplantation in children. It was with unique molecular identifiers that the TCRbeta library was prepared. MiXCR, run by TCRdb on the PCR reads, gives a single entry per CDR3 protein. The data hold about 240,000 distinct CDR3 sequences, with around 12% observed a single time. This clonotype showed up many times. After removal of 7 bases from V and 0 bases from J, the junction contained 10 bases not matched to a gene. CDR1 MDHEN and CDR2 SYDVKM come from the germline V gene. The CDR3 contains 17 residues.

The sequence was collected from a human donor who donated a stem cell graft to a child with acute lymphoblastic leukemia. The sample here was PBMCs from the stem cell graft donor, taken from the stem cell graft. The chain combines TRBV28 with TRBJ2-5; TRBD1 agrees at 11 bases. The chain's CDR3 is CASTRDRGGDYQETQYF. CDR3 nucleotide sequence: TGTGCCAGCACCCGGGACAGGGGGGGGGACTACCAAGAGACCCAGTACTTC.